This TCR beta chain was observed in a study of Graves' ophthalmopathy and Graves' hyperthyroidism (dated by TCRdb to between 2018 and 2020). For the wider study: Peripheral blood was collected at initial diagnosis, before any treatment. The study used TCR beta repertoire signatures to distinguish Graves' ophthalmopathy from Graves' hyperthyroidism and to predict progression to ophthalmopathy. In total, over 130 blood samples were TCR-sequenced: around 42 ophthalmopathy, some 80 hyperthyroidism and around 17 hyperthyroidism-to-ophthalmopathy patients. To explore V-J signatures that separate ophthalmopathy from hyperthyroidism, a discovery set of 100 patients was enrolled, consisting of about 45 with ophthalmopathy and fewer than 60 with stable hyperthyroidism. The independent validation cohort included about 19 hyperthyroidism patients plus 17 patients who later progressed from hyperthyroidism to ophthalmopathy. In roughly 6 hyperthyroidism patients, T-cell repertoires of thyroid tissue and blood were compared. Once sampling was done, hyperthyroidism patients were given methimazole at a starting dose of 30 mg daily, while ophthalmopathy patients were given high-dose intravenous methylprednisolone. The 100 or so discovery patients were randomly split 7:3 into training and test sets.

TCR beta CDR3 regions were amplified from RNA transcripts for repertoire sequencing. A first-round RT-PCR used HTBI primers with the Qiagen OneStep RT-PCR kit, followed by a second-round multiplex PCR, size selection and purification. Libraries were sequenced paired-end with 100 bp reads on an Illumina HiSeq2000. Turning to the authors' computational methods: SOAPnuke was used to process the reads, throwing out any read that had adapters, had uncalled bases, had a mean Phred below 15, or lacked an exact constant-primer or identifier match. COPE v1.2.5 was used to merge the high-quality paired reads. Unique nucleotide sequences were defined as clonotypes and aligned to IMGT TRB V, D and J references using MiTCR v1.1. Analysis was restricted to V-J combinations with a frequency above 0.0001, which covered over 98% of repertoires. For each V-J combination, a TCR clonal expansion and chaos score was defined as the ratio of F50 clonal expansion to chaos observed in the TCRdist matrix. Welch's t-statistics and random forest were used to narrow the features down to approximately 13 V-J combinations, which were then fed into a naive Bayes classifier. The similarity between thyroid and blood repertoires was quantified using the Morisita-Horn index. Starting from the raw public reads, TCRdb applied fastp trimming at Q25, assembled clones with MiXCR and retained in-frame beta chains. For every CDR3 protein sequence, its rows merge into one entry that carries the most common genes and DNA. The V and J calls come from TCRdb's annotation, not from the publication. Across this sample there are about 480,000 distinct CDR3 sequences, with roughly an eighth seen only once. Together, the top ten hold over 7.5% of the sample.

This clonotype was detected many times. Which antigen it targets is not known. No much larger clone exists at a distance of one base, and base qualities are not known. Ophthalmopathy patients were characterized by moderately to severely active disease, a Clinical Activity Score of at least 3, a NOSPECS grade of at least 4, and a disease duration under 3 months. Patients with other autoimmune diseases, uncontrolled infections, pregnancy or lactation were excluded. Clinical symptoms, serum thyroxine, TRAb, thyroid ultrasound and orbital computed tomography formed the basis of the diagnosis. Using Ficoll-Paque density gradient centrifugation, PBMCs were isolated from less than 13 ml of fresh peripheral blood. Trizol reagent was used to extract the total RNA, and its quality was then checked on an Agilent 2100 Bioanalyzer. Taken from the germline V gene, the CDR1 and CDR2 loops are MNHNS and SASEGT. CDR3 length: 14 amino acids, cysteine to phenylalanine. The CDR3 DNA has 42 bases and is translated from base 1. At the junction V is shortened by 0 bases and J by 4 bases, with 9 bases in between.

Study-level results and caveats: In cross-validation, the 13-signature model distinguished ophthalmopathy from stable hyperthyroidism with approximately 90% sensitivity and about 81% specificity, while in the test set the corresponding values were roughly 80% and 75%. Sample size was not statistically predetermined, and group allocation was not concealed from the investigators. Among expanded thyroid clonotypes with frequency above 0.001, most also showed up in blood, which suggests that blood repertoires may reflect the thyroid immune response. In validation, the model predicted ophthalmopathy progression with about 64% sensitivity and approximately 75% specificity; roughly eleven predicted patients were CT-confirmed with GO in a median of around 6 months.

Sample: blood. The rearranged chain carries TRBV6-1 and TRBJ1-1; the D gene assignment is ambiguous. This TCR was recovered from a woman aged 25 to 45 with Graves' ophthalmopathy. Donor details come from another sample of the same person, matched by shared clones. The DNA sequence follows: TGTGCCAGCAGTGAAGCAGGGCGAGGCACTGAAGCTTTCTTT. Its protein product is CASSEAGRGTEAFF.